These 23 T cell receptor beta chains came from one sample sequenced in a study of regulatory T cells in long-lasting Graves disease (dated by TCRdb to about 2021). Library preparation used multiplex PCR. Sequencing was performed on an Illumina HiSeq 4000. TCR beta libraries were built with iRepertoire HTBI primers and Arm-PCR amplification of CDR3 regions. In TCRdb, the public reads were trimmed at Q25 with fastp and aligned with MiXCR, with productive beta chains retained. Each record represents a unique CDR3 protein, reported with the most common genes and DNA among its rows. Within this sample are 450,000 to 500,000 distinct CDR3 sequences, with around 15% of them counted one time only. 9% to 15% of the sample belongs to the ten largest clones. What this sample's time point label stands for: newly diagnosed GD, antithyroid drugs for less than 3 months. For both TCR sequencing and RNA sequencing, RNA was extracted from PBMCs using TRIzol.

These sequences were also reported in another study, on T cells in Graves' hyperthyroidism and ophthalmopathy.

The sequencing used peripheral blood mononuclear cells (PBMCs), collected at new diagnosis, from a patient treated with antithyroid drugs. These receptors were obtained from a man aged 35 to 55 with Graves disease. Donor details come from another sample of the same person, matched by shared clones.

Note on this clonotype: This may arise from a read error, as a much more abundant clone is one base away. The chain is built from TRBV27 and TRBJ1-1, with TRBD1 identical over 9 bases. CDR1 is MNHEY, CDR2 SMNVEV, per germline (reference sequence). CDR3 length: 13 amino acids. This CDR3 is CASSGTGLSEASF. CDR3 coding DNA: TGTGCCAGCAGCGGGACAGGGTTGTCTGAAGCTTCCTTT.

This clonotype was observed many times. This sequence joins TRBV20-1 and TRBJ2-3; 10 nucleotides line up with TRBD2. CDR3 length: 14 amino acids. Germline CDR1 is DFQATT and CDR2 is SNEGSKA (reference sequence). With V trimmed by 6 bases and J by 4 bases, 7 bases remained unmatched. The CDR3: CSALAGVTPDTQYF. The CDR3 nucleotides read TGCAGTGCCCTAGCGGGAGTAACCCCAGATACGCAGTATTTT.

This clonotype was picked up many times. The chain is built from TRBV7-8 and TRBJ1-1; D unresolved. Trimming took 4 bases from V and 4 from J, leaving 10 bases between them. The germline CDR1 and CDR2 sequences are SGHVS and FQNEAQ. The CDR3 totals 13 residues. CDR3 sequence reads: CASSSGPTTEAFF. In DNA, the CDR3 is TGTGCCAGCAGCTCTGGACCGACCACTGAAGCTTTCTTT.

This clonotype has at least ten counts. The chain recombines TRBV6-5 with TRBJ2-7; 14 bases are a match to TRBD2. From germline, CDR1 is MNHEY and CDR2 SVGAGI. J lost 5 bases, V lost 0 bases, and 9 bases had no gene match. The CDR3 loop spans 18 amino acids. The CDR3 DNA sequence: TGTGCCAGCAGTTACTCGAAGACTAGCGGGAGGGCCCATCACGAGCAGTACTTC. Translated, it gives CASSYSKTSGRAHHEQYF.

This clonotype was detected only a few times. V and J are TRBV4-1 and TRBJ1-2; no definite D call. Germline CDR1 and CDR2: MGHRA and YSYEKL. This CDR3 contains 12 residues. V lost 4 bases and J lost 7, with 10 bases in between. This CDR3 reads CASSPILGGYTF. The CDR3, as DNA: TGCGCCAGCAGCCCAATTCTCGGTGGCTACACCTTC.

This clonotype occurred many times. The rearrangement uses TRBV7-9 and TRBJ1-4, with D tentatively TRBD1 (5 bases). Deletions cut 8 bases from V and 6 bases from J, with 13 bases between. Looked up from germline, CDR1 is SEHNR and CDR2 is FQNEAQ (reference sequence). There are 13 residues in the CDR3. For the CDR3, the DNA is TGTGCCAGCGTTGGGGCCTTAGATGAAAAACTGTTTTTT. This translates into CASVGALDEKLFF.

This clonotype has at least ten counts. CDR3 sequence: CSATGLVPQETQYF. The CDR3 DNA reads TGCAGTGCTACCGGACTAGTTCCCCAAGAGACCCAGTACTTC. The rearrangement uses TRBV20-1 and TRBJ2-5, with 7 bases aligning to TRBD2. Germline CDR1 DFQATT, CDR2 SNEGSKA (reference sequence). The CDR3 has 14 residues. Trimming took 4 bases from V and 1 from J; bases not matched to a gene: 6.

This chain links TRBV6-1 with TRBJ1-6; D perhaps matches TRBD1 (5 bases). Germline-derived CDR1 and CDR2 are MNHNS and SASEGT. The CDR3 covers 15 residues. The ends were cut back, 5 bases at V and 7 bases at J, with 15 bases in the middle. CDR3 DNA: TGTGCCAGCAGTCGCGCGGGGCAGGGAAATTCACCCCTCCACTTT. This gives the protein CASSRAGQGNSPLHF.

This clonotype showed up just a few times. The chain links TRBV6-9 to TRBJ2-3, with 8 bases lining up with TRBD2. Germline CDR1 is MNHGY and CDR2 is SVAAGI. This CDR3 is 15 amino acids long. The V gene end was trimmed by 3 bases and the J gene end by 3 bases; junction bases not matched to a gene: 5. Here the CDR3 DNA reads TGTGCCAGCAGTTACGGCCAGCGGGAGACAGATACGCAGTATTTT. Protein product: CASSYGQRETDTQYF.

This clonotype was picked up many times. V is TRBV4-1 and J is TRBJ2-7, with no clear D. With 1 base removed from V and 2 bases from J, the gap between germline ends came to 12 bases. Per germline, CDR1 MGHRA and CDR2 YSYEKL. The CDR3 spans 15 residues. The CDR3 sequence: CASSQVNVETYEQYF. CDR3 bases: TGCGCCAGCAGCCAAGTGAACGTAGAGACCTACGAGCAGTACTTC.

Of note for this clonotype: One junction end disagrees with the germline gene, perhaps due to a read error. The chain links TRBV19 to TRBJ1-6; D perhaps matches TRBD1 (6 bases). The CDR3 covers 13 residues. CDR1 and CDR2 from the germline V gene are LNHDA and SQIVND (reference sequence). CDR3 nucleotide sequence: TGTGCCAGCTCCGACAGGAGTTTTTCAACCCTCCACTTT. Translation gives CASSDRSFSTLHF.

Ten or more counts support this clonotype. This chain joins TRBV5-5 and TRBJ1-5; a weak D match, TRBD1 (6 bases). CDR1 SGHKS and CDR2 YYEKEE come from the germline V gene (reference sequence). Between the trimmed V and J ends, which lost 0 bases and 2 bases, there was a span of 9 bases. The CDR3 sequence is 15 residues long. The CDR3: CASSLGGAGNQPQHF. The CDR3 DNA reads TGTGCCAGCAGCTTGGGGGGGGCAGGCAATCAGCCCCAGCATTTT.

This clonotype was found many times. The CDR3 region is CATSDGGASTLYEQYF. The CDR3 region has the DNA TGTGCCACCAGTGATGGGGGGGCCTCAACCCTCTACGAGCAGTACTTC. This sequence joins TRBV24-1 and TRBJ2-7, with D maybe TRBD2 (7 bases). This CDR3 region has 16 residues. V was trimmed by 3 bases and J by 3 bases, leaving 17 bases between them. Germline V gives CDR1 KGHDR, CDR2 SFDVKD.

The chain combines TRBV20-1 with TRBJ2-7; no reliable D call. The V and J ends lost 0 bases and 4 bases respectively, with 16 bases between them. The CDR3 has 15 amino acids. The germline V gene has CDR1 DFQATT and CDR2 SNEGSKA (reference sequence). The CDR3 nucleotides read TGCAGTGCTAGAGATGAGGCAGTCTCAGAATACGAGCAGTACTTC. Its protein product is CSARDEAVSEYEQYF.

The CDR3 sequence is CASQTGGSTYEQYF. In nucleotides, the CDR3 is TGTGCCAGCCAGACGGGAGGGAGCACCTACGAGCAGTACTTC. V and J are TRBV6-1 and TRBJ2-7, with 8 bases that match TRBD2. This CDR3 region has 14 residues. Trimming took 8 bases from V and 2 from J; bases not matched to a gene: 8. CDR1 is MNHNS, CDR2 SASEGT, per germline.

This clonotype was detected only a few times. This rearrangement joins TRBV6-1 to TRBJ2-3; a weak D match, TRBD2 (5 bases). This CDR3 has 15 residues. The germline V gene has CDR1 MNHNS and CDR2 SASEGT. V lost 2 bases and J 0 bases, leaving 9 bases between the germline ends. This chain's CDR3 is CASSETRASTDTQYF. DNA for the CDR3: TGTGCCAGCAGTGAAACGAGGGCTAGCACAGATACGCAGTATTTT.

This chain joins TRBV6-5 and TRBJ2-7, with D possibly TRBD2 on 5 matching bases. V lost 0 bases and J lost 2, with 11 bases in between. CDR1 and CDR2 (germline): MNHEY, SVGAGI. The CDR3 consists of 15 residues. CDR3 sequence (DNA): TGTGCCAGCAGTTACTCGATTGGGAGTGCCTACGAGCAGTACTTC. Protein: CASSYSIGSAYEQYF.

This clonotype was recorded many times. V usage is TRBV28 and J usage is TRBJ2-5; perhaps TRBD2 as D (6 bases). The V gene lost 5 bases and the J gene lost 5 bases, with 6 bases spanning the gap. The CDR3 covers 11 residues. Germline CDR1 is MDHEN and CDR2 is SYDVKM. The CDR3 DNA follows: TGTGCCAGCAGTCGGGGGGAGACCCAGTACTTC. Its protein is CASSRGETQYF.

This clonotype was observed a few times. The gene calls are TRBV20-1 and TRBJ2-1; a possible D gene is TRBD2 (7 bases). This CDR3 spans 15 amino acids. V dropped 3 bases and J dropped 6 bases, with 18 bases sitting between them. Looked up from germline, CDR1 is DFQATT and CDR2 is SNEGSKA (reference sequence). The CDR3 loop reads CSARGGPSRANEQFF. As DNA, the CDR3 is TGCAGTGCTAGGGGGGGGCCTAGTAGGGCCAATGAGCAGTTCTTC.

V gene TRBV6-1 combines with J gene TRBJ2-7; TRBD2 is a possible D gene (5 bases). The CDR3 is 10 amino acids. Trimming left V 11 bases short and J 4 bases short, with 9 bases between. The germline V gene has CDR1 MNHNS and CDR2 SASEGT. CDR3 sequence: CACGGYEQYF. CDR3 bases: TGTGCCTGCGGCGGGTACGAGCAGTACTTC.

At least ten counts were recorded for this clonotype. The gene calls are TRBV20-1 and TRBJ2-1, with 10 bases matching TRBD2. This CDR3 comprises 16 residues. The V segment lost 1 base and the J segment 0 bases; nucleotides outside the gene matches: 3. Germline V gives CDR1 DFQATT, CDR2 SNEGSKA (reference sequence). The CDR3 DNA is TGCAGTGCTAGAGCGGCTAGCGGGAGCTCCTACAATGAGCAGTTCTTC. It yields the protein CSARAASGSSYNEQFF.

Regarding this clonotype: A far more abundant clone sits one base away, making this likely a read error. V and J are TRBV29-1 and TRBJ2-1, with TRBD2 identical over 9 bases. Germline V lookup: CDR1 SQVTM, CDR2 ANQGSEA. Germline trimming cut 1 base from V and 10 bases from J; bases unmatched to any gene: 8. The CDR3 has 14 amino acids. The CDR3 loop is CSVEASGDSYEQFF. CDR3 in DNA: TGCAGCGTTGAAGCTAGCGGGGACTCCTACGAGCAGTTCTTC.

This clonotype was found a few times. This chain connects TRBV7-9 to TRBJ2-5; D ambiguous. Germline V gene lookup returns CDR1 SEHNR and CDR2 FQNEAQ (reference sequence). Between the trimmed V and J ends, which lost 5 bases and 5 bases, there was a span of 15 bases. The CDR3 is 14 residues long. CDR3 in amino acids: CASSPLLADETQYF. The CDR3 nucleotides are TGTGCCAGCAGCCCGCTCTTAGCCGATGAGACCCAGTACTTC.